A single sample is the source of the 18 T cell receptor beta chains below, sequenced in a study of beta chain features in type 1 diabetes. cDNA synthesis used the whole RNA isolate, giving expressed TCRB sequences. Sequencing used immunoSEQ multiplex PCR; TCRdb keeps in-frame clones, though not all of them. This sample has 38,000 or so clones, with about two thirds found just once. The source material was Tregs from blood. The receptors were gathered from a woman aged 30 to 39 in good health.

Only one count was recorded for this clone. The rearrangement joins TRBV7-3 to TRBJ2-1; TRBD2 agrees at 7 bases. Germline V gene sequence: CDR1 SGHTA, CDR2 FQGTGA. J gave up 6 bases and V 5 bases, and 16 bases lay outside the gene matches. The CDR3 has 17 amino acids. CDR3 in DNA: TGTGCCAGCAGCCCGGACCCTCGGGAGGACCGCGCCAATGAGCAGTTCTTC. Translated: CASSPDPREDRANEQFF. Looking up the rest from reference TRBV7-3 and TRBJ2-1 gives the full variable domain: GAGVSQTPSNKVTEKGKYVELRCDPISGHTALYWYRQSLGQGPEFLIYFQGTGAADDSGLPNDRFFAVRPEGSVSTLKIQRTERGDSAVYLCASSPDPREDRANEQFFGPGTRLTVL.

The gene calls are TRBV4-1 and TRBJ2-7; 8 bases fit TRBD1. The germline V gene encodes CDR1 MGHRA and CDR2 YSYEKL. CDR3 length equals 16 residues. V dropped 0 bases and J dropped 6; count of bases not matched to a gene: 10. The CDR3 protein is CASSQESRTGTVEQYF. DNA for the CDR3: TGCGCCAGCAGCCAAGAGTCAAGGACAGGGACCGTCGAGCAGTACTTC.

This clone came up a few times. The V call is TRBV6-1, the J call TRBJ1-3; perhaps TRBD1 as D (5 bases). In germline, CDR1 is MNHNS, CDR2 SASEGT. The CDR3 runs to 16 residues. The V end was cut by 2 bases, the J end by 0 bases, with 11 bases between. The CDR3 here is CASSESYRISGNTIYF. CDR3 DNA sequence: TGTGCCAGCAGTGAATCCTACAGGATCTCTGGAAACACCATATATTTT.

The chain carries TRBV19 and TRBJ1-5; tentatively, D is TRBD1 (6 bases). Germline values: CDR1 LNHDA, CDR2 SQIVND (reference sequence). The CDR3 is made up of 16 amino acids. Trimming removed 2 bases from V and 2 bases from J, with 13 bases in between. This chain's CDR3 is CASSIFGGWGNQPQHF. CDR3 in DNA: TGTGCCAGTAGTATATTTGGGGGCTGGGGCAATCAGCCCCAGCATTTT.

The J gene is TRBJ2-1, the V gene TRBV7-6, with 11 bases that match TRBD2. The germline V gene encodes CDR1 SGHVS and CDR2 FNYEAQ. V trimming: 5 bases; J trimming: 1 base; junction bases outside the gene matches: 13. The CDR3 contains 19 residues. Written as DNA, the CDR3 is TGTGCCAGCAGCCGTAGAGGTCTAGCGGGAGGTCGGTCCTACAATGAGCAGTTCTTC. It specifies CASSRRGLAGGRSYNEQFF. The entire variable domain, with the rest obtained from reference TRBV7-6 and TRBJ2-1, is as follows: GAGVSQSPRYKVTKRGQDVALRCDPISGHVSLYWYRQALGQGPEFLTYFNYEAQQDKSGLPNDRFSAERPEGSISTLTIQRTEQRDSAMYRCASSRRGLAGGRSYNEQFFGPGTRLTVL.

For the CDR3, the DNA is TGTGCCAGCAGCAGGACAAATGAAAAACTGTTTTTT. Translated: CASSRTNEKLFF. The chain links TRBV5-5 to TRBJ1-4; TRBD1 is a possible D gene (5 bases). V was shortened by 4 bases and J by 5 bases, with 6 bases between the two germline ends. The germline V gene encodes CDR1 SGHKS and CDR2 YYEKEE (reference sequence). The CDR3 is 12 amino acids.

This chain connects TRBV6-5 to TRBJ2-5; 14 nucleotides align to TRBD2. The CDR3 has 16 amino acids. V lost 3 bases and J lost 4; bases outside the gene matches: 4. Per germline, CDR1 MNHEY and CDR2 SVGAGI. The CDR3 DNA sequence: TGTGCCAGCAGTTATACCGGACTAGCGGGAGGAGAGACCCAGTACTTC. The encoded protein is CASSYTGLAGGETQYF.

V usage is TRBV20-1 and J usage is TRBJ1-4; TRBD1 matches 9 bases. The germline CDR1 and CDR2 sequences are DFQATT and SNEGSKA (reference sequence). After removal of 6 bases from V and 16 bases from J, the junction contained 6 bases not matched to a gene. There are 10 residues in the CDR3. CDR3 sequence (DNA): TGCAGTGCCCTTGGACAGGGGCCGTTTTTT. This codes for CSALGQGPFF.

The chain links TRBV7-9 to TRBJ2-5; tentatively, D is TRBD1 (6 bases). Germline V CDR1 and CDR2: SEHNR, FQNEAQ (reference sequence). The CDR3 loop spans 13 amino acids. V lost 5 bases, J lost 4 bases, and 11 bases lay in between. The CDR3 DNA follows: TGTGCCAGCAGCGGACAAGGGGGAGAGACCCAGTACTTC. Translated, it gives CASSGQGGETQYF.

The chain couples TRBV19 to TRBJ1-4; 7 nucleotides align to TRBD1. J lost 8 bases, V lost 10 bases, and 13 bases had no gene match. This CDR3 has 14 residues. From germline, CDR1 is LNHDA and CDR2 SQIVND (reference sequence). The CDR3 loop is CATSHRGVGEKLFF. The CDR3 nucleotides are TGTGCCACGTCTCACAGGGGTGTAGGGGAAAAACTGTTTTTT.

V is TRBV11-1 and J is TRBJ2-1; 7 bases match TRBD1. The CDR3 loop spans 14 amino acids. Germline trimming cut 3 bases from V and 8 bases from J; bases unmatched to any gene: 7. Per the germline V gene, CDR1 is SGHAT and CDR2 is FQDESV (reference sequence). Here the CDR3 reads CASSFPGTVDEQFF. CDR3 DNA sequence: TGTGCCAGCAGCTTCCCCGGGACAGTGGATGAGCAGTTCTTC. The full variable domain, rest sourced from reference TRBV11-1 and TRBJ2-1, is EAEVAQSPRYKITEKSQAVAFWCDPISGHATLYWYRQILGQGPELLVQFQDESVVDDSQLPKDRFSAERLKGVDSTLKIQPAELGDSAMYLCASSFPGTVDEQFFGPGTRLTVL.

This clone was recorded a few times. The V call is TRBV6-5, the J call TRBJ2-7; possibly TRBD1 for D (5 bases). CDR1 MNHEY and CDR2 SVGAGI come from the germline V gene. Trimming pared 6 bases from V and 3 bases from J, leaving 12 bases between. CDR3 length equals 13 residues. In DNA form, the CDR3 reads TGTGCCAGCAGCCGTACAGGCTACTACGAGCAGTACTTC. It yields the protein CASSRTGYYEQYF.

Only a few counts were recorded for this clone. The chain has TRBV10-2 and TRBJ2-5; 10 bases line up with TRBD2. The ends lost 2 bases at V and 7 bases at J; junction bases unmatched: 10. Germline CDR1 is WSHSY and CDR2 is SAAADI. This CDR3 is 16 amino acids long. DNA for the CDR3: TGCGCCAGCAGTGAGAAGCGGGAGGGCCTAAGAGGGACCCAGTACTTC. It is translated as CASSEKREGLRGTQYF.

The rearrangement uses TRBV7-9 and TRBJ2-1; D gene ambiguous. The CDR3 totals 13 residues. The germline V gene has CDR1 SEHNR and CDR2 FQNEAQ (reference sequence). Trimming took 10 bases from V and 2 from J, leaving 12 bases between them. CDR3 DNA: TGTGCCATCGTCCTCTCCCCCTACAATGAGCAGTTCTTC. Encoded protein: CAIVLSPYNEQFF.

The gene calls are TRBV4-2 and TRBJ2-7; perhaps TRBD1 as D (6 bases). The CDR3 sequence is 16 residues long. Trimming stripped 1 base from V and 2 bases from J, with 15 bases between. Per germline, CDR1 LGHNA and CDR2 YNFKEQ. The CDR3 spells CASSQGTGTTPYEQYF. The CDR3 bases are TGTGCCAGCAGCCAAGGTACCGGGACAACCCCCTACGAGCAGTACTTC.

This clone was seen a handful of times. V gene TRBV10-3 combines with J gene TRBJ2-1; 10 positions agree with TRBD2. Germline CDR1 ENHRY, CDR2 SYGVKD. The CDR3 is 15 amino acids. With 6 bases clipped from V and 10 bases from J, the junction kept 12 bases outside the gene matches. This CDR3 reads CAIRTDLPGLAEQFF. The CDR3 coding sequence is TGTGCCATCAGGACAGATCTTCCGGGACTAGCGGAGCAGTTCTTC.

This sequence joins TRBV5-1 and TRBJ2-4; possible D gene TRBD1, 6 bases. The CDR3 runs 12 residues. CDR1 SGHRS and CDR2 YFSETQ come from the germline V gene. V dropped 4 bases and J dropped 5 bases, with 7 bases sitting between them. The DNA for the CDR3 is TGCGCCAGCAGCCCAGGGGAAAACATTCAGTACTTC. Translation gives CASSPGENIQYF.

This clone was recorded a few times. The rearrangement links TRBV7-9 to TRBJ2-1, with 8 bases that match TRBD1. The trim removed 8 bases at V and 6 bases at J, leaving 9 bases unmatched. Germline V gene lookup returns CDR1 SEHNR and CDR2 FQNEAQ (reference sequence). The CDR3 runs 14 residues. CDR3 amino acids: CASFSRGLGNEQFF. In nucleotides, the CDR3 is TGTGCCAGCTTTTCCAGGGGGCTTGGCAATGAGCAGTTCTTC. The full variable domain, rest sourced from reference TRBV7-9 and TRBJ2-1, is DTGVSQNPRHKITKRGQNVTFRCDPISEHNRLYWYRQTLGQGPEFLTYFQNEAQLEKSRLLSDRFSAERPKGSFSTLEIQRTEQGDSAMYLCASFSRGLGNEQFFGPGTRLTVL.